These T cell receptor beta chains were read from a single sample in a study of patients and donors after allogeneic stem cell transplantation. A single record per CDR3 protein comes from TCRdb applying MiXCR to the RT-PCR reads. This table holds about a million distinct CDR3 sequences, roughly 18% found once. The sample was blood, either unsorted or a sorted T cell fraction (not recorded which). The receptors were sampled from a human donor who was either an allogeneic HSCT recipient or a stem cell or donor lymphocyte infusion donor (not recorded which). It is not recorded whose cells these are; they may come from a transplant donor. The CDR3 runs from the conserved cysteine through the conserved F or W. The order of the fields is CDR3 length, clone size, V gene, J gene, D gene, CDR3 DNA, CDR3 protein. A D gene is named only where the DNA matches it firmly. The size of a clone is reported for some rows only, either as once, few or many, or as a class for expanded clones.

>15|few|TRBV6-1|TRBJ2-1|-
TGTGCCAGCAGTCTATCCGGGACTGGCAACAATGAGCAGTTCTTC
CASSLSGTGNNEQFF
>16|-|TRBV7-2|TRBJ2-7|TRBD1
TGTGCCAGCAGCTTAAACAGGGGGCGCGTCTCCTACGAGCAGTACTTC
CASSLNRGRVSYEQYF
>18|-|TRBV3-1|TRBJ2-5|TRBD1
TGTGCCAGCAGCCTAGGCGCCCGGCCGGACAGGCGGCAAGAGACCCAGTACTTC
CASSLGARPDRRQETQYF
>14|many|TRBV12-3/TRBV12-4|TRBJ2-5|-
TGTGCCAGCAGTCCTCCCCGCGTGCAAGAGACCCAGTACTTC
CASSPPRVQETQYF
>18|few|TRBV29-1|TRBJ2-1|-
TGCAGCGTGAAACCCCTGGGTAGCAGGCTTTCGGCCTACAATGAGCAGTTCTTC
CSVKPLGSRLSAYNEQFF
>16|-|TRBV5-4|TRBJ2-6|-
TGTGCCAGCAGGCCAGGGGAAGGCTCTGGGGCCAACGTCCTGACTTTC
CASRPGEGSGANVLTF
>15|-|TRBV9|TRBJ1-2|TRBD1
TGTGCCAGCAGCGTAGGGCTTGTCAGGGGGCGAGGCTACACCTTC
CASSVGLVRGRGYTF
>16|few|TRBV6-5|TRBJ1-2|-
TGTGCCAGCAGTTACTTGGGGGCCCTTGGGATGTATGGCTACACCTTC
CASSYLGALGMYGYTF
>17|-|TRBV6-1|TRBJ2-2|-
TGTGCCAGGGGGACGGGGGGCTCTGAACGGGGCACCGGGGAGCTGTTTTTT
CARGTGGSERGTGELFF
>13|few|TRBV30|TRBJ1-1|-
TGTGCCTGGAGTACGACGGTGAACACTGAAGCTTTCTTT
CAWSTTVNTEAFF